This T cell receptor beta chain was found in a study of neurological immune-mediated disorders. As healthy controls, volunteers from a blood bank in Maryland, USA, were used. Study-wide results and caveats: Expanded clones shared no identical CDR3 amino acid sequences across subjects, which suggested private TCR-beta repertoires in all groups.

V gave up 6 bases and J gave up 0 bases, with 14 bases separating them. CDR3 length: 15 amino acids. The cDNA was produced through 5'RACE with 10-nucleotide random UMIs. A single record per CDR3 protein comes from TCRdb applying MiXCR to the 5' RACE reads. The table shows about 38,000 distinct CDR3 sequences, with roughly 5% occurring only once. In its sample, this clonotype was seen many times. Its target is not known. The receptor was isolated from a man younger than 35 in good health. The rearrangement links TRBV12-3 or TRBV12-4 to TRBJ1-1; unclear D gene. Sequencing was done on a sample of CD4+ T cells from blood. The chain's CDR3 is CASSPSRPMNTEAFF. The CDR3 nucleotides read TGTGCCAGCAGCCCCTCCCGGCCAATGAACACTGAAGCTTTCTTT.